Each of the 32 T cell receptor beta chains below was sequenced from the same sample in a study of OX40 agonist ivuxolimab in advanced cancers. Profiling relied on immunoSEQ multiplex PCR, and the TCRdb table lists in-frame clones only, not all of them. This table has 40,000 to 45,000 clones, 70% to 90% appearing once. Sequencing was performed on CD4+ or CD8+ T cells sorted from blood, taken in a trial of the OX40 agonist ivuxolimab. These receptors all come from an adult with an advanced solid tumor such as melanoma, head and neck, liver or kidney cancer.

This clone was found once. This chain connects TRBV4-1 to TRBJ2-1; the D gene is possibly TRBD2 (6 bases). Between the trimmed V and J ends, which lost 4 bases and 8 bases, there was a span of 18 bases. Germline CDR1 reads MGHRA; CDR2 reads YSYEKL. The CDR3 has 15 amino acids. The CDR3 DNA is TGCGCCAGCAGCCCCCTCCTAGCGCGAGACGATGAGCAGTTCTTC. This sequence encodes CASSPLLARDDEQFF.

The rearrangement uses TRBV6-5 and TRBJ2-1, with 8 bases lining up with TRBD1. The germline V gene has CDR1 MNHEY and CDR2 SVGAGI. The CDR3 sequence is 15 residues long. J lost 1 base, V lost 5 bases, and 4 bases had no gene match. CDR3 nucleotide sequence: TGTGCCAGCAGTCCGACAGGGGATTCCTACAATGAGCAGTTCTTC. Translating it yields CASSPTGDSYNEQFF.

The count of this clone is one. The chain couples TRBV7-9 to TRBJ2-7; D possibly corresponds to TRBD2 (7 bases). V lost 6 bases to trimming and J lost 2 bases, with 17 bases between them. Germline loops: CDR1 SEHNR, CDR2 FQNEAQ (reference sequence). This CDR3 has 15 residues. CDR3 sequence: CASSGAGAITYEQYF. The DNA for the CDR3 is TGTGCCAGCAGTGGGGCGGGGGCCATTACCTACGAGCAGTACTTC. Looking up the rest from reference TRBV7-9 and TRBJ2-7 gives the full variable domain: DTGVSQNPRHKITKRGQNVTFRCDPISEHNRLYWYRQTLGQGPEFLTYFQNEAQLEKSRLLSDRFSAERPKGSFSTLEIQRTEQGDSAMYLCASSGAGAITYEQYFGPGTRLTVT.

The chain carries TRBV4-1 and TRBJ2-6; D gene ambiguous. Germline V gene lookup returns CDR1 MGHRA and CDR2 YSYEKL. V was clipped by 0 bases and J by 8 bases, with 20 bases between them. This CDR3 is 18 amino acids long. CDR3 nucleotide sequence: TGCGCCAGCAGCCAAGATTCTCTTGGAAGAGACAAGACCAACGTCCTGACTTTC. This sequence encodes CASSQDSLGRDKTNVLTF.

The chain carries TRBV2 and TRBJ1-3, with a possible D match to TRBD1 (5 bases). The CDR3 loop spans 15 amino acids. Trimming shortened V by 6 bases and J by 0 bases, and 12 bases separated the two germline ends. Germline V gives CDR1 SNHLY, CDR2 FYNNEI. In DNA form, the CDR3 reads TGTGCCAGCAGGGTGGGACCGAGCTCTGGAAACACCATATATTTT. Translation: CASRVGPSSGNTIYF.

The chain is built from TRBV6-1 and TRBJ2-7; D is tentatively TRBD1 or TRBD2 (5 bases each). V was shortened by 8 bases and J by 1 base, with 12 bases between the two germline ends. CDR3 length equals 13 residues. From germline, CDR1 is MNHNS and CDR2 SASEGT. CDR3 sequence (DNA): TGTGCCAGCGTAGTAGGGGAGTCCTACGAGCAGTACTTC. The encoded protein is CASVVGESYEQYF.

In DNA form, the CDR3 reads TGTGCCAGCATGGGTCAGCACGGTGAGCAGTTCTTC. This translates into CASMGQHGEQFF. The V call is TRBV9, the J call TRBJ2-1; D call uncertain. Per germline, CDR1 SGDLS and CDR2 YYNGEE. The CDR3 covers 12 residues. V was pared by 6 bases and J by 9 bases, with 13 bases between.

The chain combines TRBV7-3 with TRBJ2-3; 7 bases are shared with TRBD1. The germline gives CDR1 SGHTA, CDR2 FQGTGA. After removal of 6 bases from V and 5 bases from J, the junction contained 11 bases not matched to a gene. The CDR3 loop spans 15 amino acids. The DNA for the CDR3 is TGTGCCAGCAGGGCTACTAGGACAGGCGGAGATACGCAGTATTTT. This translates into CASRATRTGGDTQYF.

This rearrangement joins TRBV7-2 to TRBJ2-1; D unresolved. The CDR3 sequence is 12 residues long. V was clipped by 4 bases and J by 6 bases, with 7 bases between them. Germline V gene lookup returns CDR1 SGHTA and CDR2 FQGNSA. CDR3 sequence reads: CASSSTGNEQFF. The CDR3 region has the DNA TGTGCCAGCAGCTCTACTGGCAATGAGCAGTTCTTC.

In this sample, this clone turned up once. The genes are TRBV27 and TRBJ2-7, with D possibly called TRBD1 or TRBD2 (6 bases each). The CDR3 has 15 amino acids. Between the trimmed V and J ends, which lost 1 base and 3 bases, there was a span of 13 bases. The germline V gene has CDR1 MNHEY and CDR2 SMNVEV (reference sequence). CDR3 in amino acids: CASSLYGGPLYEQYF. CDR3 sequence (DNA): TGTGCCAGCAGTTTATATGGGGGGCCGCTCTACGAGCAGTACTTC.

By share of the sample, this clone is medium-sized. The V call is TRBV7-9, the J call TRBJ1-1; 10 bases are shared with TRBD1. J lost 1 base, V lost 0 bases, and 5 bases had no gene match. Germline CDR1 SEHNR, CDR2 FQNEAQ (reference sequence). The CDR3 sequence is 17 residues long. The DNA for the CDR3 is TGTGCCAGCAGCTTAGCGGGGACAGGGGCTAAGAACACTGAAGCTTTCTTT. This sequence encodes CASSLAGTGAKNTEAFF.

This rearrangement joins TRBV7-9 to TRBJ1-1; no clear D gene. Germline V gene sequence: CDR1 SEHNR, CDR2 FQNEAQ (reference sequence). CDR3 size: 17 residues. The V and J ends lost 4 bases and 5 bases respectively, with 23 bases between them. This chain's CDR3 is CASSSDIARSGDTEAFF. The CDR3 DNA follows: TGTGCCAGCAGCTCCGATATTGCACGGAGCGGGGATACTGAAGCTTTCTTT.

The CDR3 DNA reads TGTGCCAGCACCACCCGGGGGAGCCGGTCTGAAGCTTTCTTT. As protein: CASTTRGSRSEAFF. The V gene is TRBV28, the J gene TRBJ1-1; TRBD1 is a possible D gene (5 bases). This CDR3 is 14 amino acids long. The V gene's germline CDR1 is MDHEN and CDR2 SYDVKM. Trimming cost V 7 bases and J 6 bases, with 18 bases left between them.

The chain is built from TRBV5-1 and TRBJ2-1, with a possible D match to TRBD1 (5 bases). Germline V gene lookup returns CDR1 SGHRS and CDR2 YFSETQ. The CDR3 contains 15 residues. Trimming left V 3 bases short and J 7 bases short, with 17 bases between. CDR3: CASSSPSTAGNEQFF. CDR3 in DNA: TGCGCCAGCAGCTCACCCTCGACAGCCGGGAATGAGCAGTTCTTC.

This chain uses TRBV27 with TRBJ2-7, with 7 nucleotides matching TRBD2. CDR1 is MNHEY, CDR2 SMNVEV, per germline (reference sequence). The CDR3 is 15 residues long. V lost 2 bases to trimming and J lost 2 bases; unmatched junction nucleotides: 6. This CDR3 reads CASSLRAGVAYEQYF. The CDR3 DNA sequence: TGTGCCAGCAGTTTAAGGGCGGGAGTGGCCTACGAGCAGTACTTC.

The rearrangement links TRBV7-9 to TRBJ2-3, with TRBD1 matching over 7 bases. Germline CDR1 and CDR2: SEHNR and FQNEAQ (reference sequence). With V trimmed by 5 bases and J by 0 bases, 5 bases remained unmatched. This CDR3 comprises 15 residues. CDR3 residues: CASSPTGVSTDTQYF. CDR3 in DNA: TGTGCCAGCAGCCCCACAGGGGTCAGCACAGATACGCAGTATTTT.

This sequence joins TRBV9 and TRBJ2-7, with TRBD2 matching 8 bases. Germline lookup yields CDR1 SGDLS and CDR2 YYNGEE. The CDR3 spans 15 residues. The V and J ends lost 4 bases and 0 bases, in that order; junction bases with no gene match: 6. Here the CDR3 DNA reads TGTGCCAGCAGCTTATCCGGGACTAGCTCCTACGAGCAGTACTTC. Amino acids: CASSLSGTSSYEQYF.

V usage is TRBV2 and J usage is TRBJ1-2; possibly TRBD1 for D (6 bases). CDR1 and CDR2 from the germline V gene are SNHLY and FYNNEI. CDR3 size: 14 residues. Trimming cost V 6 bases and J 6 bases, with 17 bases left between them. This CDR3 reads CASSPSGTSNGYTF. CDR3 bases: TGTGCCAGCAGCCCCTCCGGGACAAGTAATGGCTACACCTTC.

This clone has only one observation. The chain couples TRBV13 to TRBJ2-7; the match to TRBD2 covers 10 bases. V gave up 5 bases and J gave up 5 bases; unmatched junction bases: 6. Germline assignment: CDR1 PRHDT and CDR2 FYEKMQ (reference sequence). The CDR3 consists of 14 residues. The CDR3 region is CASSVGTSVNEQYF. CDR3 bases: TGTGCCAGCAGCGTCGGGACTAGCGTCAACGAGCAGTACTTC.

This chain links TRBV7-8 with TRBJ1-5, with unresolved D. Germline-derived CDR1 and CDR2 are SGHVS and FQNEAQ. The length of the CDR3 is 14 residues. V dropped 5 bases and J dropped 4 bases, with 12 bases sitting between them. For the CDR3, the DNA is TGTGCCAGCAGCCTCGACCTGGGGAATCAGCCCCAGCATTTT. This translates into CASSLDLGNQPQHF.

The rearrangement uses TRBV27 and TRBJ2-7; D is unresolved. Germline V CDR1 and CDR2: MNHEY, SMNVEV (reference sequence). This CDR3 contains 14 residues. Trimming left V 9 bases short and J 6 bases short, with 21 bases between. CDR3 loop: CASSARGPPGEQYF. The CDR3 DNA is TGTGCCAGTTCCGCCCGCGGTCCCCCGGGCGAGCAGTACTTC.

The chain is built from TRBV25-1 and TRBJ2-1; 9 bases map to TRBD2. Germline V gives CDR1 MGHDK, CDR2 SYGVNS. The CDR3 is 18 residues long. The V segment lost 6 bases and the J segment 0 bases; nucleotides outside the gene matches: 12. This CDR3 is CASSNSGAGGSSYNEQFF. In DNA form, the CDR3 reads TGTGCCAGCAGCAACTCCGGGGCGGGGGGGAGCTCCTACAATGAGCAGTTCTTC. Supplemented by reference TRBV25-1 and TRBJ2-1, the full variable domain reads EADIYQTPRYLVIGTGKKITLECSQTMGHDKMYWYQQDPGMELHLIHYSYGVNSTEKGDLSSESTVSRIRTEHFPLTLESARPSHTSQYLCASSNSGAGGSSYNEQFFGPGTRLTVL.

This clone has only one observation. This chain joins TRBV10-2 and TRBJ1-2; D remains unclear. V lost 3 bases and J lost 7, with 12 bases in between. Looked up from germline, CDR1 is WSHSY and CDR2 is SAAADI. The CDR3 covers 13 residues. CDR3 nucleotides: TGCGCCAGCAGTGATGCTTTGGGGTCTGGCTACACCTTC. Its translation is CASSDALGSGYTF.

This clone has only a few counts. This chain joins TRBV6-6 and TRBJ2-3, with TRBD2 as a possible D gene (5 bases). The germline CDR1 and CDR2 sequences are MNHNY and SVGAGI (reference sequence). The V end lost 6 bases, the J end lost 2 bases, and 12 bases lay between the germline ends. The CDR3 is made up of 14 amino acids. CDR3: CASRPAETTDTQYF. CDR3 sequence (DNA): TGTGCCAGCAGGCCAGCGGAGACCACAGATACGCAGTATTTT.

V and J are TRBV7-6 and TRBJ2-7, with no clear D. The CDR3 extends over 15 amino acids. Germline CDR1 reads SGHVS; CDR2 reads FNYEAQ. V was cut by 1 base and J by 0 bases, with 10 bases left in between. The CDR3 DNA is TGTGCCAGCAGCTTAGAACGAGGTACCTCCTACGAGCAGTACTTC. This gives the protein CASSLERGTSYEQYF.

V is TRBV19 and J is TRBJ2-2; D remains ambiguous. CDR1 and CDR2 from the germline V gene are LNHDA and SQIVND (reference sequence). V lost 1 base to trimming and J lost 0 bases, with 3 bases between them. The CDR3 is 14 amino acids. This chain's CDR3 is CASSIAPNTGELFF. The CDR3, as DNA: TGTGCCAGTAGTATAGCCCCGAACACCGGGGAGCTGTTTTTT.

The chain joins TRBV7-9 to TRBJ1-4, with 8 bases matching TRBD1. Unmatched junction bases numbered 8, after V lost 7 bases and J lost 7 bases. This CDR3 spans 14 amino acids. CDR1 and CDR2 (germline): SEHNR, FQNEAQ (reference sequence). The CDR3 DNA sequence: TGTGCCAGCACCCCGCAGGGGGCTGCTGAAAAACTGTTTTTT. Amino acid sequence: CASTPQGAAEKLFF.

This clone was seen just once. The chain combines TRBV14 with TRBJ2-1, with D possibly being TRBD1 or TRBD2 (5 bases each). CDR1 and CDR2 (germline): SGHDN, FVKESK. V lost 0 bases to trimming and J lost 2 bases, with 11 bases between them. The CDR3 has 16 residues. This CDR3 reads CASSQDRVGAYNEQFF. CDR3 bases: TGTGCCAGCAGCCAAGATCGGGTGGGGGCCTACAATGAGCAGTTCTTC.

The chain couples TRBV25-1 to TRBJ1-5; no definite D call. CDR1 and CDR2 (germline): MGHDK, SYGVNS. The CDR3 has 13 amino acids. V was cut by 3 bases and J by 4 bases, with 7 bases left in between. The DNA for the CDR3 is TGTGCCAGCAGTGATAATGGAAATCAGCCCCAGCATTTT. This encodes CASSDNGNQPQHF.

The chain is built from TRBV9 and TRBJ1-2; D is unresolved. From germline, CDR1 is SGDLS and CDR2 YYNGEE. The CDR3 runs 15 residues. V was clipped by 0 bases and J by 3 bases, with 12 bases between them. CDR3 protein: CASSVVTSEYYGYTF. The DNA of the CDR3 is TGTGCCAGCAGCGTAGTGACATCCGAGTACTATGGCTACACCTTC.

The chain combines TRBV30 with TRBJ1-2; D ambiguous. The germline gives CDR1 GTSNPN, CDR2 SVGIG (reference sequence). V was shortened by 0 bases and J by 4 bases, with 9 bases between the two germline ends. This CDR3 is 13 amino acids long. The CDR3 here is CAWSVQGIYGYTF. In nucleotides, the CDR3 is TGTGCCTGGAGTGTACAAGGTATCTATGGCTACACCTTC.

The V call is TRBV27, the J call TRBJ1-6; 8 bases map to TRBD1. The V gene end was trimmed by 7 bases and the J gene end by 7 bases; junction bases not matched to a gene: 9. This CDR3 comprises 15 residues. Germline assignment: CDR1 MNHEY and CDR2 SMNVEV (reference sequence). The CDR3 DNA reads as TGTGCCAGCACCTCGCGGGACAGGCCGAATTCACCCCTCCACTTT. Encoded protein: CASTSRDRPNSPLHF.